This passage covers 21 T cell receptor beta chains from one sample sequenced in a study of cytomegalovirus exposure and HLA in healthy donors. The study ran its PCR with 60 Vbeta and 13 Jbeta primers. Profiling relied on immunoSEQ multiplex PCR, and the TCRdb table lists in-frame clones only, not all of them. This table has 150,000 to 200,000 clones, approximately 62% appearing once. The sample consisted of PBMCs. All receptors come from a man aged 50 or older in good health and CMV-seronegative.

Only a few counts were recorded for this clone. The CDR3 region has the DNA TGTGCCATCAGTGAGGGGCACGATATGAACACTGAAGCTTTCTTT. Translated: CAISEGHDMNTEAFF. V gene TRBV10-3 combines with J gene TRBJ1-1; unclear D gene. The CDR3 extends over 15 amino acids. CDR1 is ENHRY and CDR2 is SYGVKD in the germline V gene. Trimming removed 2 bases at V and 0 bases at J, with 10 bases between.

The rearrangement joins TRBV5-4 to TRBJ2-3; TRBD1 aligns across 8 bases. Germline CDR1 SGHNT, CDR2 YYREEE (reference sequence). V shed 7 bases and J 4 bases; nucleotides not matched to a gene: 5. This CDR3 spans 13 amino acids. CDR3 nucleotide sequence: TGTGCCAGCGCCGACAGGGGAGCAGATACGCAGTATTTT. Protein product: CASADRGADTQYF.

The V and J genes are TRBV5-8 and TRBJ1-5; D call uncertain. Germline CDR1 is SGHTS and CDR2 is YDEGEE. The V end was cut by 0 bases, the J end by 2 bases, with 6 bases between. The CDR3 has 14 amino acids. In nucleotides, the CDR3 is TGTGCCAGCAGCTTGGGCGCCGGCAATCAGCCCCAGCATTTT. Translation: CASSLGAGNQPQHF.

In DNA form, the CDR3 reads TGCGCCAGCAGCTTGGCCAGTCAGAACTCTGGAAACACCATATATTTT. Protein: CASSLASQNSGNTIYF. This sequence joins TRBV5-1 and TRBJ1-3, with D unclear. The CDR3 is 16 residues long. The germline gives CDR1 SGHRS, CDR2 YFSETQ. The V end was cut by 0 bases, the J end by 0 bases, with 10 bases between.

This rearrangement joins TRBV28 to TRBJ2-3; D possibly corresponds to TRBD1 (6 bases). The CDR3 has 14 amino acids. Germline assignment: CDR1 MDHEN and CDR2 SYDVKM. V was shortened by 3 bases and J by 3 bases, with 10 bases between the two germline ends. The CDR3 loop reads CASSLPRGTDTQYF. CDR3 DNA: TGTGCCAGCAGTTTGCCCAGGGGTACAGATACGCAGTATTTT.

V and J are TRBV5-4 and TRBJ1-1, with D maybe TRBD1 (6 bases). The CDR3 length is 15 residues. Germline V gene data show CDR1 as SGHNT and CDR2 as YYREEE (reference sequence). V gave up 2 bases and J gave up 4 bases, with 15 bases separating them. Here the CDR3 DNA reads TGTGCCAGCAGCTTTCTACAGGGAAGCAGCACTGAAGCTTTCTTT. Protein sequence: CASSFLQGSSTEAFF.

The V call is TRBV7-3, the J call TRBJ1-1; D perhaps matches TRBD1 (5 bases). Germline V lookup: CDR1 SGHTA, CDR2 FQGTGA. Trimming removed 6 bases from V and 4 bases from J, with 15 bases in between. The CDR3 runs 14 residues. Here the CDR3 reads CASSPLDRGTEAFF. The CDR3, as DNA: TGTGCCAGCAGTCCTCTTGATAGGGGCACTGAAGCTTTCTTT.

This clone was seen a single time. This sequence joins TRBV28 and TRBJ1-4; perhaps TRBD1 as D (5 bases). Germline assignment: CDR1 MDHEN and CDR2 SYDVKM. The CDR3 extends over 15 amino acids. V lost 7 bases and J 3 bases, leaving 15 bases between the germline ends. CDR3 residues: CASTVGGAANEKLFF. CDR3 in DNA: TGTGCCAGCACCGTAGGAGGGGCGGCTAATGAAAAACTGTTTTTT.

The J gene is TRBJ1-6, the V gene TRBV21-1; the table calls TRBD1, which could not be checked here. TRBV21-1 is termed a pseudogene. The CDR3 covers 16 residues. CDR3 coding DNA: TGTGCCAGCAGCAGACTTCCGGGACAGATTAATTCACCCCTCCACTTT. This encodes CASSRLPGQINSPLHF.

This chain joins TRBV7-9 and TRBJ1-6, with TRBD1 matching 7 bases. In germline, CDR1 is SEHNR, CDR2 FQNEAQ (reference sequence). The CDR3 has 15 residues. With V trimmed by 5 bases and J by 6 bases, 7 bases remained unmatched. The CDR3 coding sequence is TGTGCCAGCAGCGTACAGGGGACACTTAATTCACCCCTCCACTTT. Protein product: CASSVQGTLNSPLHF.

Turning to this clone: Other DNA sequences in this sample translate to the same CDR3. The chain links TRBV6-1 to TRBJ2-7; perhaps TRBD1 as D (6 bases). The CDR3 runs 12 residues. The germline gives CDR1 MNHNS, CDR2 SASEGT. V was shortened by 4 bases and J by 5 bases, with 9 bases between the two germline ends. In DNA, the CDR3 is TGTGCCAGCAGTGTGAACAGGGACGAGCAGTACTTC. Translation: CASSVNRDEQYF.

This chain links TRBV4-2 with TRBJ1-4; the match to TRBD1 covers 11 bases. Germline V lookup: CDR1 LGHNA, CDR2 YNFKEQ. J lost 9 bases, V lost 4 bases, and 4 bases had no gene match. The CDR3 has 14 residues. As DNA, the CDR3 is TGTGCCAGCAGCCCATGGGACAGGGGGAAAAAACTGTTTTTT. Translating gives CASSPWDRGKKLFF.

The V call is TRBV5-8, the J call TRBJ2-1; the D gene is possibly TRBD1 (5 bases). The germline V gene encodes CDR1 SGHTS and CDR2 YDEGEE. V dropped 2 bases and J dropped 10 bases, with 7 bases sitting between them. The CDR3 is 11 amino acids. The DNA of the CDR3 is TGTGCCAGCAGCTTTCGACAGGAGCAGTTCTTC. This codes for CASSFRQEQFF.

V is TRBV7-9 and J is TRBJ1-4, with no clear D. Germline CDR1 and CDR2: SEHNR and FQNEAQ (reference sequence). Trimming removed 5 bases from V and 5 bases from J, with 12 bases in between. The CDR3 is made up of 14 amino acids. Written as DNA, the CDR3 is TGTGCCAGCAGCAATAACGGAGCAAATGAAAAACTGTTTTTT. Its protein is CASSNNGANEKLFF.

This rearrangement joins TRBV27 to TRBJ2-2, with 7 bases fitting TRBD2. CDR1 and CDR2 from the germline V gene are MNHEY and SMNVEV (reference sequence). The CDR3 loop spans 18 amino acids. The J segment lost 0 bases and the V segment lost 5 bases, leaving 12 bases of the junction unmatched. The CDR3 is CASSLRPPRGANTGELFF. In DNA form, the CDR3 reads TGTGCCAGCAGTCTCAGACCTCCACGGGGGGCGAACACCGGGGAGCTGTTTTTT.

The rearrangement joins TRBV27 to TRBJ1-6, with D possibly matching TRBD1 (6 bases). Trimming pared 5 bases from V and 8 bases from J, leaving 13 bases between. CDR3 size: 14 residues. Germline lookup yields CDR1 MNHEY and CDR2 SMNVEV (reference sequence). The DNA for the CDR3 is TGTGCCAGCAGTCGAGATCACAGGGATTCACCCCTCCACTTT. Translation: CASSRDHRDSPLHF.

The chain uses TRBV19 and TRBJ2-3, with 11 bases matching TRBD2. The CDR3 length is 14 residues. V was pared by 9 bases and J by 0 bases, with 2 bases of the junction left unmatched. Germline assignment: CDR1 LNHDA and CDR2 SQIVND (reference sequence). CDR3 bases: TGTGCCAGCCTAGCGGGGGGCAGCACAGATACGCAGTATTTT. Residues: CASLAGGSTDTQYF.

There are a few counts of this clone. The chain uses TRBV5-8 and TRBJ1-5, with D possibly being TRBD1 (6 bases). In germline, CDR1 is SGHTS, CDR2 YDEGEE. Trimming took 2 bases from V and 1 from J, leaving 10 bases between them. The CDR3 has 15 amino acids. CDR3 coding DNA: TGTGCCAGCAGCTTTGACAGGACCAGCAATCAGCCCCAGCATTTT. This gives the protein CASSFDRTSNQPQHF.

The chain carries TRBV7-2 and TRBJ2-3; D gene uncertain. Trimming removed 0 bases at V and 5 bases at J, with 6 bases between. Germline assignment: CDR1 SGHTA and CDR2 FQGNSA. The CDR3 runs to 13 residues. The CDR3 DNA is TGTGCCAGCAGCTTAGCGCGAAGAGATACGCAGTATTTT. The encoded protein is CASSLARRDTQYF.

The chain uses TRBV5-1 and TRBJ2-7; 7 bases fit TRBD1. V was clipped by 4 bases and J by 1 base; unmatched bases: 8. The CDR3 totals 15 residues. Germline assignment: CDR1 SGHRS and CDR2 YFSETQ. CDR3 DNA: TGCGCCAGCAGCGAACAGGGGAGAAGTTCCTACGAGCAGTACTTC. Translation gives CASSEQGRSSYEQYF.

The genes are TRBV7-2 and TRBJ1-2; TRBD1 aligns across 7 bases. The CDR3 covers 14 residues. The J segment lost 5 bases and the V segment lost 3 bases, leaving 6 bases of the junction unmatched. Germline V gene data show CDR1 as SGHTA and CDR2 as FQGNSA. In DNA, the CDR3 is TGTGCCAGCAGCTTGGGACAGCGGACTTATGGCTACACCTTC. Amino acids: CASSLGQRTYGYTF.